This TCR beta chain was captured by sequencing in a study of cytomegalovirus exposure and HLA in healthy donors. Findings and caveats of the study: As was reported, the classifier diagnosed cytomegalovirus status with high specificity and sensitivity.

In germline, CDR1 is SNHLY, CDR2 FYNNEI. Trimming stripped 7 bases from V and 2 bases from J, with 14 bases between. This CDR3 spans 14 amino acids. As regards this clone: The antigen is unknown.

The PCR used 60 Vbeta and 13 Jbeta primers. Here immunoSEQ multiplex PCR was the method, and the copy in TCRdb shows in-frame clones only, minus some. The sample yields some 110,000 clones, around 66% seen once. Source material: PBMCs. This sequence joins TRBV2 and TRBJ1-2; maybe TRBD1 (5 bases). This TCR was sampled from a middle-aged woman in good health and CMV-seropositive. The CDR3 reads CASTVGAGNYGYTF. The CDR3 coding sequence is TGTGCCAGCACCGTCGGGGCGGGAAACTATGGCTACACCTTC.